This note documents a single T cell receptor beta chain sequence. Germline trimming cut 6 bases from V and 3 bases from J; bases unmatched to any gene: 16. Germline CDR1 reads MNHEY; CDR2 reads SMNVEV (reference sequence). This CDR3 comprises 17 residues. These data belong to a study of blood T cell repertoires in COVID-19. Method: immunoSEQ multiplex PCR; TCRdb's copy keeps in-frame clones and lacks some. The sample includes approximately 300,000 clones, nearly 90% of them seen just once. The source material was PBMCs or T cells enriched from blood (not recorded which). This clonotype was sampled from a woman in her twenties or thirties who had recovered from COVID-19. This sequence joins TRBV27 and TRBJ1-1; 7 nucleotides agree with TRBD1. CDR3 protein: CASSPTLPEGAYTEAFF. The CDR3 nucleotides are TGTGCCAGCAGCCCCACCCTACCAGAGGGGGCATACACTGAAGCTTTCTTT.